This record concerns one T cell receptor (beta chain) sequence. Its antigen is not identified. The length of the CDR3 is 17 residues. V was clipped by 2 bases and J by 0 bases, with 14 bases between them. The germline V gene has CDR1 SGHRS and CDR2 YFSETQ. Construction of the TCRbeta library involved unique molecular identifiers. TCRdb re-called the PCR reads with MiXCR, one entry per CDR3 protein. The table records around 440,000 distinct CDR3 sequences, roughly 16% of them present only once. This entry comes from a study of T-cell reconstitution after alpha-beta-depleted transplantation in children. General observations from the study: At day 60, the high TCRbeta diversity found in some patients originated from recipient T cells and thymic progenitors that had survived. One year after transplant, T-cell counts and diversity came mostly from newly produced T cells. Expanded graft clones numbering several hundred reportedly gave rise to alpha-beta T cells about two months after transplant.

The chain is built from TRBV5-1 and TRBJ1-4, with no clear D. The TCR originated in a boy under three years old who had a stem cell transplant for Wiskott-Aldrich syndrome, so the T cells may come from the graft donor. Sequencing was performed on PBMCs, mostly from graft donor cells, taken 360 days after TCRalphabeta/CD19-depleted stem cell transplant. This CDR3 is CASSLTWRGSTNEKLFF. CDR3 in DNA: TGCGCCAGCAGCTTAACCTGGCGCGGGTCAACTAATGAAAAACTGTTTTTT.